This T cell receptor beta chain was obtained from a study of CD8 T cells in Susac syndrome. The sample holds one count of this clonotype. CDR3 length equals 16 residues. Unmatched junction bases numbered 9, after V lost 1 base and J lost 3 bases. From germline, CDR1 is LGHNA and CDR2 YSLEER. RNA amounts of about 0.5 to 1 ug underwent reverse transcription with random hexamers. It was immunoSEQ multiplex PCR that amplified TCR beta CDR3 across 54 Vbeta and 13 Jbeta. TCRdb re-analysed the immunoSEQ multiplex PCR reads in MiXCR, keeping a single row per CDR3 protein. Of fewer than 250,000 distinct CDR3 sequences in the sample, around nine tenths were seen once. Peripheral blood CD8+ and CD4+ T cells were profiled by TCR beta sequencing.

This receptor was taken from a human donor with multiple sclerosis. The sequenced sample was CD8+ T cells from PBMCs. The chain couples TRBV4-3 to TRBJ2-7, with TRBD1 identical over 7 bases. CDR3 residues: CASSQGLTGRFYEQYF. In DNA, the CDR3 is TGCGCCAGCAGCCAAGGCCTGACAGGGCGTTTCTACGAGCAGTACTTC.